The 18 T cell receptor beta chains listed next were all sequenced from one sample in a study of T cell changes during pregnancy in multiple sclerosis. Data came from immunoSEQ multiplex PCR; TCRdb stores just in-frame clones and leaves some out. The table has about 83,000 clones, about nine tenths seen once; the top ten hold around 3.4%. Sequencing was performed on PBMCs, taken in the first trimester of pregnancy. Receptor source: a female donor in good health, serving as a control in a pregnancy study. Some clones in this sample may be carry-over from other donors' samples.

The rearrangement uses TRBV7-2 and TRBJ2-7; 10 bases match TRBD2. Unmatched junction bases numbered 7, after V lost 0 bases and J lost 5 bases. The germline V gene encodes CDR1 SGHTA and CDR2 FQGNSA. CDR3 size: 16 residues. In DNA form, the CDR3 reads TGTGCCAGCAGCTTAGCCCTAGGACTAGCGGCCAACGAGCAGTACTTC. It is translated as CASSLALGLAANEQYF.

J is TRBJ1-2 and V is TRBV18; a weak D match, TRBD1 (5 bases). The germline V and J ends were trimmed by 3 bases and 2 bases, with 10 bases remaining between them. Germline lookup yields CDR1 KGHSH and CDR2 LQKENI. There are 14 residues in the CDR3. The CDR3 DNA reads TGTGCCAGCTCACCCGAGGGACTGAACTATGGCTACACCTTC. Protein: CASSPEGLNYGYTF.

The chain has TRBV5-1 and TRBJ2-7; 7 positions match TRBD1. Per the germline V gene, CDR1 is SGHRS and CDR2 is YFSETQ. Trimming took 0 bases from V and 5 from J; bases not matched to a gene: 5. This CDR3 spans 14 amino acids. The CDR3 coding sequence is TGCGCCAGCAGCTTGGGTCCGACAGGGCACGAGCAGTACTTC. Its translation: CASSLGPTGHEQYF.

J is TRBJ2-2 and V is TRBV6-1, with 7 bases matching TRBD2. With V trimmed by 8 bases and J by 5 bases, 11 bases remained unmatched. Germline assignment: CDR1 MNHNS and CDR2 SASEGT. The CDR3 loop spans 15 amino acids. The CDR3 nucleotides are TGTGCCAGCCAAAGTAAAGGGGAGGGAACCGGGGAGCTGTTTTTT. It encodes CASQSKGEGTGELFF.

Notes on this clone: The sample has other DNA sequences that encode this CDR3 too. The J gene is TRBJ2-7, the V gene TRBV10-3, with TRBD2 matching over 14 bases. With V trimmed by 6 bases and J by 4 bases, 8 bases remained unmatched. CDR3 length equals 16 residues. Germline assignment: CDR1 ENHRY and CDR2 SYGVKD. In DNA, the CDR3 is TGTGCCATCAGGAAGACTAGCGGGAGGGCGGCTTACGAGCAGTACTTC. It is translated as CAIRKTSGRAAYEQYF.

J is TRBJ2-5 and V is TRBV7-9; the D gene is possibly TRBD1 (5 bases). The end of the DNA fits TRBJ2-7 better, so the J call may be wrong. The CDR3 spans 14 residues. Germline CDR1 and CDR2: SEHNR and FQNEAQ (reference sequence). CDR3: CASSLPGASYEQYF. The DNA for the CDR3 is TGTGCCAGCAGCCTTCCTGGGGCGTCCTACGAGCAGTACTTC.

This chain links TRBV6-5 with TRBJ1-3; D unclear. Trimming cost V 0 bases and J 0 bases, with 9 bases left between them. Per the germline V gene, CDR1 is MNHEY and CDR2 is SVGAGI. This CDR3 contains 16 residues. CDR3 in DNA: TGTGCCAGCAGTTACTCGGGTTGGAGCTCTGGAAACACCATATATTTT. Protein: CASSYSGWSSGNTIYF.

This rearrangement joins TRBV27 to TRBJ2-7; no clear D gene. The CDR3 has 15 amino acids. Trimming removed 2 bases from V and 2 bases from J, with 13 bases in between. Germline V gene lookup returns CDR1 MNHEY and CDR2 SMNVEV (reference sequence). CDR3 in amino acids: CASSLSIGTTYEQYF. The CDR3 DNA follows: TGTGCCAGCAGTTTAAGTATCGGTACCACCTACGAGCAGTACTTC.

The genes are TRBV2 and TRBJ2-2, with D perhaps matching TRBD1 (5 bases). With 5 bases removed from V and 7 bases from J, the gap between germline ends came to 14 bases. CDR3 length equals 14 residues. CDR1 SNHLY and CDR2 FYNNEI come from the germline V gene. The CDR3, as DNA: TGTGCCAGCAGTCCGGACACCCCGGGCGGGGAGCTGTTTTTT. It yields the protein CASSPDTPGGELFF.

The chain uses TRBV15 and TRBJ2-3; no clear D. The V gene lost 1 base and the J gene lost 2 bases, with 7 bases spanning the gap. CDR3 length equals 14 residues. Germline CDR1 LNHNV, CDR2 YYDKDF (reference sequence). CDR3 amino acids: CATSRGPITDTQYF. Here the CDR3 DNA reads TGTGCCACCAGCAGAGGGCCGATCACAGATACGCAGTATTTT.

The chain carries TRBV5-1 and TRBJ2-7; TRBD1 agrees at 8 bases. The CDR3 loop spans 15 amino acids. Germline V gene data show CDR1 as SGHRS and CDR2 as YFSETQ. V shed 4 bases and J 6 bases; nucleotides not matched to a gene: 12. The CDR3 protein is CASSRGQADVSEQYF. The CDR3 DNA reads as TGCGCCAGCAGCAGGGGACAGGCGGACGTGAGCGAGCAGTACTTC.

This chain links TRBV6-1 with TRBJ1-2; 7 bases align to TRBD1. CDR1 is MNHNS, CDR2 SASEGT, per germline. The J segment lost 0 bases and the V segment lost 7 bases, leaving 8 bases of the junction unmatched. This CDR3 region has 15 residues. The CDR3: CASTLGQVANYGYTF. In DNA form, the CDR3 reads TGTGCCAGCACCCTCGGACAGGTAGCTAACTATGGCTACACCTTC.

CDR3: CASSLAQLSYGYTF. CDR3 coding DNA: TGTGCCAGCAGCTTAGCCCAACTGAGCTATGGCTACACCTTC. The chain recombines TRBV11-2 with TRBJ1-2; D is undetermined. This CDR3 comprises 14 residues. V was shortened by 1 base and J by 4 bases, with 10 bases between the two germline ends. Germline CDR1 SGHAT, CDR2 FQNNGV.

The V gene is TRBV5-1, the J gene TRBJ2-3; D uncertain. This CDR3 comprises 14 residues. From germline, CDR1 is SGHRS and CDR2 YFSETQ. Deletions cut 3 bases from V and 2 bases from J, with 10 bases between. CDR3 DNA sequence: TGCGCCAGCAGCTCAGCAGACACCACAGATACGCAGTATTTT. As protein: CASSSADTTDTQYF.

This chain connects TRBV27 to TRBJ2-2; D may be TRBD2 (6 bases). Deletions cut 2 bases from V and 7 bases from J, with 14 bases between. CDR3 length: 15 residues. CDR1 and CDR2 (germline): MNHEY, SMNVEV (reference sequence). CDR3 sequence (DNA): TGTGCCAGCAGTTTAGTATACTGGGAGGTCGGGGAGCTGTTTTTT. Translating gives CASSLVYWEVGELFF.

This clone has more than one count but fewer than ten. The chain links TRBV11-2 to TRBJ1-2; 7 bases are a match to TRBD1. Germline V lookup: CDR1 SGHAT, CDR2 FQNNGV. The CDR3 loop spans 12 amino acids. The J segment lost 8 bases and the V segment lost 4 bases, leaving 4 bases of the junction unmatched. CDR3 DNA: TGTGCCAGCAGCTCCCCAGGGGGAGGCTACACCTTC. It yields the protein CASSSPGGGYTF.

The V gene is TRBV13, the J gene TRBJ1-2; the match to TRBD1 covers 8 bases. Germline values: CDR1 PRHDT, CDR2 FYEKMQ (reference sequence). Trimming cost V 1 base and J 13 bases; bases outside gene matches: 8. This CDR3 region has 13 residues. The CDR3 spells CASSLASGTGSTF. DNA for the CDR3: TGTGCCAGCAGCTTAGCCTCCGGGACAGGTAGCACCTTC.

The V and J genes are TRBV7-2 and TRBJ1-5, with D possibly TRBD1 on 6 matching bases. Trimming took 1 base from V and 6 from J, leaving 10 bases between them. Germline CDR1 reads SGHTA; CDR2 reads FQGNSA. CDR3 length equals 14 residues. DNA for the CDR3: TGTGCCAGCAGCTTAGGGGCGGGGGCTCAGCCCCAGCATTTT. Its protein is CASSLGAGAQPQHF.